Following are 23 T cell receptor beta chains from one sample sequenced in a study of blood T cell repertoires in COVID-19. Profiled with immunoSEQ multiplex PCR; TCRdb holds only in-frame clones, not every one. Among about 160,000 clones, around 83% were seen once, and the ten largest hold 3.6%. The sample taken for sequencing was PBMCs or T cells enriched from blood (not recorded which). These receptors were obtained from a woman between 50 and 59 years old in a cohort exposed to, infected with or recovered from COVID-19 (not recorded which).

This chain connects TRBV6-5 to TRBJ1-1, with D possibly being TRBD1 (5 bases). The CDR3 spans 13 residues. CDR1 is MNHEY and CDR2 is SVGAGI in the germline V gene. V lost 7 bases and J 7 bases, leaving 16 bases between the germline ends. Here the CDR3 DNA reads TGTGCCAGCACGTTAGGCAGGGAGGTTGAAGCTTTCTTT. As protein: CASTLGREVEAFF.

CDR3 bases: TGTGCCAGTAGTGCCTCCTTGGACAGGGGGCCCGGCTATGGCTACACCTTC. It codes for CASSASLDRGPGYGYTF. The V call is TRBV19, the J call TRBJ1-2, with TRBD1 matching over 11 bases. Germline V CDR1 and CDR2: LNHDA, SQIVND (reference sequence). With 5 bases clipped from V and 4 bases from J, the junction kept 12 bases outside the gene matches. The CDR3 is made up of 17 amino acids.

J is TRBJ2-5 and V is TRBV11-3; 8 bases are shared with TRBD1. The CDR3 length is 15 residues. The germline V gene encodes CDR1 SGHNT and CDR2 YENEEA. The J segment lost 2 bases and the V segment lost 0 bases, leaving 2 bases of the junction unmatched. This CDR3 is CASSLDRGRQETQYF. For the CDR3, the DNA is TGTGCCAGCAGCTTAGACAGGGGGCGGCAAGAGACCCAGTACTTC. Full variable domain (rest looked up from reference TRBV11-3 and TRBJ2-5): EAGVVQSPRYKIIEKKQPVAFWCNPISGHNTLYWYLQNLGQGPELLIRYENEEAVDDSQLPKDRFSAERLKGVDSTLKIQPAELGDSAVYLCASSLDRGRQETQYFGPGTRLLVL.

The chain recombines TRBV7-3 with TRBJ2-1, with TRBD1 identical over 8 bases. The length of the CDR3 is 13 residues. V lost 5 bases, J lost 7 bases, and 4 bases stayed unmatched. Germline CDR1 is SGHTA and CDR2 is FQGTGA. The CDR3 here is CASSPNRGNEQFF. Written as DNA, the CDR3 is TGTGCCAGCAGCCCAAACAGGGGGAATGAGCAGTTCTTC.

The chain is built from TRBV19 and TRBJ1-5, with TRBD1 matching 7 bases. V lost 1 base to trimming and J lost 1 base; unmatched junction nucleotides: 4. CDR1 LNHDA and CDR2 SQIVND come from the germline V gene (reference sequence). CDR3 size: 16 residues. CDR3 sequence reads: CASSIGGTVSNQPQHF. The DNA for the CDR3 is TGTGCCAGTAGTATAGGAGGGACAGTGAGCAATCAGCCCCAGCATTTT.

The genes are TRBV5-1 and TRBJ1-1; no definite D call. CDR3 length: 16 residues. Per the germline V gene, CDR1 is SGHRS and CDR2 is YFSETQ. Trimming removed 5 bases from V and 5 bases from J, with 22 bases in between. This CDR3 reads CASRIGYAGKETEAFF. The CDR3 bases are TGCGCCAGCAGGATTGGGTATGCGGGAAAAGAGACTGAAGCTTTCTTT.

This chain uses TRBV7-9 with TRBJ1-3; D may be TRBD1 (5 bases). Germline CDR1 and CDR2: SEHNR and FQNEAQ (reference sequence). With 5 bases removed from V and 0 bases from J, the gap between germline ends came to 14 bases. This CDR3 is built from 16 residues. The CDR3 DNA is TGTGCCAGCAGCACTACAAGGAGGGGCTCTGGAAACACCATATATTTT. Its translation is CASSTTRRGSGNTIYF. Full variable domain (outside the CDR3, taken from reference TRBV7-9 and TRBJ1-3): DTGVSQNPRHKITKRGQNVTFRCDPISEHNRLYWYRQTLGQGPEFLTYFQNEAQLEKSRLLSDRFSAERPKGSFSTLEIQRTEQGDSAMYLCASSTTRRGSGNTIYFGEGSWLTVV.

The chain is built from TRBV19 and TRBJ2-3, with D unclear. V was cut by 5 bases and J by 4 bases, with 4 bases left in between. The CDR3 is 11 residues long. Per the germline V gene, CDR1 is LNHDA and CDR2 is SQIVND (reference sequence). The CDR3 is CASSVADTQYF. The DNA of the CDR3 is TGTGCCAGTAGTGTCGCAGATACGCAGTATTTT.

J is TRBJ2-5 and V is TRBV6-4; D is perhaps TRBD2 (6 bases). V shed 2 bases and J shed 1 base, with 11 bases lying between them. The germline gives CDR1 MRHNA, CDR2 SNTAGT. CDR3 length equals 15 residues. The CDR3 protein is CASSDGSGVQETQYF. The DNA of the CDR3 is TGTGCCAGCAGTGACGGCTCGGGGGTCCAAGAGACCCAGTACTTC.

This chain connects TRBV29-1 to TRBJ1-2, with D perhaps TRBD1 (5 bases). The V gene's germline CDR1 is SQVTM and CDR2 ANQGSEA. The CDR3 is 12 amino acids. V was cut by 4 bases and J by 7 bases, with 13 bases left in between. CDR3: CSVAREGSGYTF. The CDR3 region has the DNA TGCAGCGTTGCCAGGGAAGGCTCTGGCTACACCTTC.

The chain links TRBV7-6 to TRBJ2-7; possibly TRBD2 for D (5 bases). Germline CDR1 reads SGHVS; CDR2 reads FNYEAQ. CDR3 length: 13 amino acids. V was shortened by 5 bases and J by 6 bases, with 14 bases between the two germline ends. This chain's CDR3 is CASSPSIRGEQYF. The CDR3 nucleotides read TGTGCCAGCAGCCCAAGTATCCGGGGCGAGCAGTACTTC.

This clone was found a few times. The chain is built from TRBV7-3 and TRBJ2-5; D perhaps matches TRBD2 (6 bases). Between the trimmed V and J ends, which lost 5 bases and 4 bases, there was a span of 11 bases. The germline V gene encodes CDR1 SGHTA and CDR2 FQGTGA. The CDR3 has 13 amino acids. The CDR3 here is CASSRGGRETQYF. CDR3 DNA sequence: TGTGCCAGCAGCCGTGGGGGGAGAGAGACCCAGTACTTC. The variable domain in full, with the rest retrieved from reference TRBV7-3 and TRBJ2-5, is GAGVSQTPSNKVTEKGKYVELRCDPISGHTALYWYRQSLGQGPEFLIYFQGTGAADDSGLPNDRFFAVRPEGSVSTLKIQRTERGDSAVYLCASSRGGRETQYFGPGTRLLVL.

CDR3 region: CASSADRLAGYTDTQYF. The CDR3 bases are TGTGCCAGCAGCGCAGATCGACTAGCGGGGTACACAGATACGCAGTATTTT. The chain has TRBV7-2 and TRBJ2-3; 11 bases match TRBD2. Germline trimming cut 5 bases from V and 2 bases from J; bases unmatched to any gene: 9. The CDR3 has 17 residues. The germline CDR1 and CDR2 sequences are SGHTA and FQGNSA. The entire variable domain, with the rest obtained from reference TRBV7-2 and TRBJ2-3, is as follows: GAGVSQSPSNKVTEKGKDVELRCDPISGHTALYWYRQSLGQGLEFLIYFQGNSAPDKSGLPSDRFSAERTGGSVSTLTIQRTQQEDSAVYLCASSADRLAGYTDTQYFGPGTRLTVL.

The chain joins TRBV5-5 to TRBJ2-7, with 9 nucleotides matching TRBD1. The CDR3 has 15 amino acids. Germline-derived CDR1 and CDR2 are SGHKS and YYEKEE (reference sequence). J was trimmed by 3 bases and V by 6 bases; bases with no gene match: 10. The chain's CDR3 is CASNLLPGQGYEQYF. In DNA form, the CDR3 reads TGTGCCAGCAACCTACTTCCGGGACAGGGCTACGAGCAGTACTTC.

The chain uses TRBV7-3 and TRBJ2-5; a weak D match, TRBD2 (6 bases). The CDR3 spans 16 residues. V lost 1 base and J lost 5, with 17 bases in between. Germline assignment: CDR1 SGHTA and CDR2 FQGTGA. The CDR3 DNA reads as TGTGCCAGCAGCTTAATTGGCGGGGCCGGGGTTGAGACCCAGTACTTC. Encoded protein: CASSLIGGAGVETQYF.

Many counts were recorded for this clone. The V and J genes are TRBV6-6 and TRBJ2-2; D unclear. Trimming removed 5 bases from V and 6 bases from J, with 7 bases in between. The germline gives CDR1 MNHNY, CDR2 SVGAGI (reference sequence). CDR3 length: 12 residues. In nucleotides, the CDR3 is TGTGCCAGCAGTGCTAGTTCCGGGGAGCTGTTTTTT. Encoded protein: CASSASSGELFF.

The gene calls are TRBV3-1 (or the pseudogene TRBV3-2) and TRBJ2-7; TRBD1 agrees at 7 bases. Looked up from germline, CDR1 is LGHDT and CDR2 is YNNKEL (reference sequence). Losses at the gene ends were 4 bases for V and 3 bases for J; bases not matched to a gene: 6. The CDR3 totals 14 residues. The CDR3 bases are TGTGCCAGCAGCCGAAGGGGGCGCGGCTACGAGCAGTACTTC. It encodes CASSRRGRGYEQYF.

This sequence joins TRBV11-1 and TRBJ2-3; no reliable D call. Trimming took off 4 bases at V and 4 bases at J, with 12 bases between the two ends. CDR3 length equals 14 residues. Germline-derived CDR1 and CDR2 are SGHAT and FQDESV (reference sequence). The CDR3 DNA reads as TGTGCCAGCAGCTCTCAGCTAGGCGCAGATACGCAGTATTTT. It codes for CASSSQLGADTQYF.

The V call is TRBV30, the J call TRBJ1-1; D possibly corresponds to TRBD1 (6 bases). The germline gives CDR1 GTSNPN, CDR2 SVGIG (reference sequence). Trimming took 6 bases from V and 2 from J, leaving 16 bases between them. This CDR3 has 14 amino acids. Here the CDR3 DNA reads TGTGCCTGCCAACAGGGTACGATTAACACTGAAGCTTTCTTT. Residues: CACQQGTINTEAFF.

CDR3 in amino acids: CASSATTSSSTDTQYF. CDR3 DNA sequence: TGTGCCAGCAGCGCAACGACTAGCTCAAGCACAGATACGCAGTATTTT. The chain links TRBV9 to TRBJ2-3, with TRBD2 matching 7 bases. V shed 3 bases and J 0 bases; nucleotides not matched to a gene: 7. CDR3 length: 16 amino acids. Per germline, CDR1 SGDLS and CDR2 YYNGEE.

This clone was detected a few times. The chain is built from TRBV7-2 and TRBJ2-1, with TRBD1 matching over 8 bases. This CDR3 has 14 amino acids. J lost 8 bases, V lost 4 bases, and 7 bases had no gene match. Germline V gene sequence: CDR1 SGHTA, CDR2 FQGNSA. The CDR3 DNA sequence: TGTGCCAGCAGCTACCGACAGGGGACATATGAGCAGTTCTTC. Its translation: CASSYRQGTYEQFF.

The rearrangement links TRBV28 to TRBJ1-1; possible D gene TRBD1, 5 bases. The CDR3 is 14 amino acids. The germline V and J ends were trimmed by 5 bases and 4 bases, with 14 bases remaining between them. Germline V gene sequence: CDR1 MDHEN, CDR2 SYDVKM. The CDR3 coding sequence is TGTGCCAGCAGTCGACAGAATACGGGCACTGAAGCTTTCTTT. Encoded protein: CASSRQNTGTEAFF.

The chain combines TRBV6-5 with TRBJ1-2, with TRBD1 as a possible D gene (6 bases). Between the trimmed V and J ends, which lost 6 bases and 4 bases, there was a span of 18 bases. This CDR3 is built from 15 residues. From germline, CDR1 is MNHEY and CDR2 SVGAGI. The CDR3 nucleotides are TGTGCCAGCAGGCCACCTACAGGGAGATTCTATGGCTACACCTTC. Its translation: CASRPPTGRFYGYTF.